The 18 T cell receptor beta chains given below trace back to one sample, sequenced in a study of cytomegalovirus exposure and HLA in healthy donors. PCR was performed using 60 Vbeta and 13 Jbeta primers. TCRdb's table, derived via immunoSEQ multiplex PCR, lists solely in-frame clones and lacks some. The sample lists roughly 100,000 clones; about 80% were seen once. The sequenced sample was PBMCs. These receptors originate from a man in his forties in good health and CMV-seronegative.

Regarding this clone: The junction shows a germline mismatch at one end, possibly a read error. V and J are TRBV7-3 and TRBJ1-1; D is possibly TRBD1 (6 bases). CDR3 length equals 15 residues. Germline V gene sequence: CDR1 SGHTA, CDR2 FQGTGA. CDR3 nucleotide sequence: TGTGCCAGCAGCTTAATAGGAGGACAGTACACTGAAACTTTCTTT. Encoded protein: CASSLIGGQYTETFF.

This clone turned up a few times. CDR3 nucleotide sequence: TGTGCCAGCTCACCCGACAGGGGGGTATCGGACACTGAAGCTTTCTTT. It yields the protein CASSPDRGVSDTEAFF. This chain joins TRBV18 and TRBJ1-1; 9 nucleotides agree with TRBD1. This CDR3 region has 16 residues. J lost 3 bases, V lost 3 bases, and 8 bases had no gene match. Looked up from germline, CDR1 is KGHSH and CDR2 is LQKENI.

CDR3 sequence (DNA): TGTGCCAGCAGTCAAGACGGGGCGGGGGGGAGGAATGAGCAGTTCTTC. It translates to CASSQDGAGGRNEQFF. V is TRBV27 and J is TRBJ2-1, with TRBD2 matching over 9 bases. Germline assignment: CDR1 MNHEY and CDR2 SMNVEV (reference sequence). The CDR3 is 16 residues long. V shed 5 bases and J 7 bases; nucleotides not matched to a gene: 12.

V gene TRBV28 combines with J gene TRBJ1-5, with a possible D match to TRBD1 (5 bases). The ends were cut back, 8 bases at V and 5 bases at J, with 19 bases in the middle. The CDR3 runs to 15 residues. The germline V gene encodes CDR1 MDHEN and CDR2 SYDVKM. The CDR3 DNA is TGTGCCAGCGGGACTTCCCAGGCAGGGTATCAGCCCCAGCATTTT. This sequence encodes CASGTSQAGYQPQHF.

The V gene is TRBV19, the J gene TRBJ1-5, with 10 nucleotides matching TRBD1. CDR3 length equals 16 residues. CDR1 and CDR2 from the germline V gene are LNHDA and SQIVND (reference sequence). The ends lost 6 bases at V and 1 base at J; junction bases unmatched: 6. This chain's CDR3 is CASRLRTGGSNQPQHF. In DNA form, the CDR3 reads TGTGCCAGTAGGCTCAGGACAGGGGGAAGCAATCAGCCCCAGCATTTT. Full variable domain (missing parts from reference TRBV19 and TRBJ1-5): DGGITQSPKYLFRKEGQNVTLSCEQNLNHDAMYWYRQDPGQGLRLIYYSQIVNDFQKGDIAEGYSVSREKKESFPLTVTSAQKNPTAFYLCASRLRTGGSNQPQHFGDGTRLSIL.

The chain has TRBV5-5 and TRBJ1-2; the match to TRBD1 covers 8 bases. Germline CDR1 is SGHKS and CDR2 is YYEKEE (reference sequence). The CDR3 spans 14 residues. Germline trimming cut 1 base from V and 6 bases from J; bases unmatched to any gene: 5. CDR3 in amino acids: CASSLRDRSHGYTF. CDR3 nucleotides: TGTGCCAGCAGCTTGAGGGACAGGTCCCATGGCTACACCTTC. Variable domain in full (rest from reference TRBV5-5 and TRBJ1-2): DAGVTQSPTHLIKTRGQQVTLRCSPISGHKSVSWYQQVLGQGPQFIFQYYEKEERGRGNFPDRFSARQFPNYSSELNVNALLLGDSALYLCASSLRDRSHGYTFGSGTRLTVV.

This clone was seen only once. The chain is built from TRBV28 and TRBJ1-2; possibly TRBD1 for D (5 bases). This CDR3 comprises 13 residues. Trimming removed 3 bases at V and 8 bases at J, with 13 bases between. The V gene's germline CDR1 is MDHEN and CDR2 SYDVKM. For the CDR3, the DNA is TGTGCCAGCAGTTTGCAGGACACGCAAGGCTACACCTTC. Translation: CASSLQDTQGYTF.

This sequence joins TRBV18 and TRBJ1-4; the match to TRBD1 covers 7 bases. The CDR3 totals 15 residues. CDR1 and CDR2 from the germline V gene are KGHSH and LQKENI. Unmatched junction bases numbered 7, after V lost 6 bases and J lost 3 bases. CDR3 sequence reads: CASSRDRAANEKLFF. CDR3 coding DNA: TGTGCCAGCTCCCGCGACAGGGCCGCTAATGAAAAACTGTTTTTT.

The chain couples TRBV10-1 to TRBJ2-5; TRBD1 is a possible D gene (5 bases). The J call may be faulty, since TRBJ2-7 better matches the DNA end. The CDR3 has 15 amino acids. Germline V lookup: CDR1 WNHNN, CDR2 SYGVQD (reference sequence). The CDR3 nucleotides are TGCGCCAGCAGTGAAGGGGTCTCAAGGAACTACGAGCAGTACTTC. Its translation: CASSEGVSRNYEQYF.

The CDR3 bases are TGTGCCAGCAGAGAGACAGGGATCAACGAGCAGTACTTC. Its translation is CASRETGINEQYF. V usage is TRBV7-9 and J usage is TRBJ2-7, with 7 bases aligning to TRBD1. The CDR3 loop spans 13 amino acids. The V gene's germline CDR1 is SEHNR and CDR2 FQNEAQ (reference sequence). With V trimmed by 6 bases and J by 5 bases, 7 bases remained unmatched.

The chain has TRBV28 and TRBJ2-2, with D perhaps TRBD2 (6 bases). Germline-derived CDR1 and CDR2 are MDHEN and SYDVKM. This CDR3 is built from 15 residues. The ends were cut back, 6 bases at V and 0 bases at J, with 11 bases in the middle. CDR3 amino acids: CASRGSGSNTGELFF. The CDR3 DNA is TGTGCCAGCAGAGGAAGCGGGTCGAACACCGGGGAGCTGTTTTTT.

The rearrangement uses TRBV6-5 and TRBJ2-3; the match to TRBD2 covers 11 bases. Germline V gives CDR1 MNHEY, CDR2 SVGAGI. J gave up 6 bases and V 5 bases, and 7 bases lay outside the gene matches. There are 15 residues in the CDR3. The CDR3 sequence is CASSGTSGRGDTQYF. The CDR3 nucleotides are TGTGCCAGCAGTGGGACTAGCGGCCGCGGGGATACGCAGTATTTT.

This chain uses TRBV29-1 with TRBJ1-4; D ambiguous. Germline V gene data show CDR1 as SQVTM and CDR2 as ANQGSEA. Trimming left V 5 bases short and J 3 bases short, with 10 bases between. The CDR3 sequence is 13 residues long. CDR3 region: CSVQAQPNEKLFF. CDR3 sequence (DNA): TGCAGCGTTCAGGCCCAGCCTAATGAAAAACTGTTTTTT.

This rearrangement joins TRBV18 to TRBJ2-1; possible D gene TRBD2, 6 bases. Germline V CDR1 and CDR2: KGHSH, LQKENI. This CDR3 region has 13 residues. V lost 4 bases, J lost 8 bases, and 12 bases lay in between. The CDR3 sequence is CASSRLEGDEQFF. The CDR3 region has the DNA TGTGCCAGCTCACGACTAGAGGGTGATGAGCAGTTCTTC.

The V gene is TRBV5-1, the J gene TRBJ2-2, with 10 bases that match TRBD1. Trimming at V came to 4 bases and at J to 0 bases, leaving 3 bases not matched to a gene. The CDR3 is 16 residues long. Germline V lookup: CDR1 SGHRS, CDR2 YFSETQ. CDR3 DNA sequence: TGCGCCAGCAGCCCGGGACAGGGGACGAACACCGGGGAGCTGTTTTTT. It encodes CASSPGQGTNTGELFF.

The J gene is TRBJ2-2, the V gene TRBV7-2; 9 bases fit TRBD2. There are 15 residues in the CDR3. The junction had 7 bases not matched to a gene; V was cut back by 5 bases and J by 6 bases. Germline lookup yields CDR1 SGHTA and CDR2 FQGNSA. The CDR3 DNA sequence: TGTGCCAGCAGCCCAAACCGCGGGGGGGCCGGGGAGCTGTTTTTT. This codes for CASSPNRGGAGELFF.

The chain employs TRBV7-2 and TRBJ2-7, with 7 bases identical to TRBD1. CDR1 is SGHTA, CDR2 FQGNSA, per germline. This CDR3 contains 14 residues. With 5 bases clipped from V and 2 bases from J, the junction kept 6 bases outside the gene matches. CDR3 bases: TGTGCCAGCAGCCACCACAGGGGCGCCTACGAGCAGTACTTC. It specifies CASSHHRGAYEQYF.

The rearrangement uses TRBV9 and TRBJ1-5; 8 bases fit TRBD1. Germline CDR1 SGDLS, CDR2 YYNGEE. The CDR3 contains 15 residues. V lost 3 bases to trimming and J lost 6 bases; unmatched junction nucleotides: 8. The CDR3 DNA reads TGTGCCAGCAGCGCAGGGGGCGGGGGTGGTCAGCCCCAGCATTTT. It specifies CASSAGGGGGQPQHF.